This TCR beta chain was documented in a study of PD-1 blockade in mismatch repair-deficient tumors. Assay used: immunoSEQ multiplex PCR; TCRdb lists only in-frame clones, some missing. This sample carries approximately 100,000 clones, 82% of them seen once, and the ten largest clones take approximately 6.7%. Germline assignment: CDR1 SGHAT and CDR2 FQNNGV. V was shortened by 1 base and J by 2 bases, with 6 bases between the two germline ends. CDR3 size: 13 residues. The sequencing used peripheral blood, collected roughly 35 weeks after starting pembrolizumab. The TCR was taken from an adult with mismatch repair-deficient cancer. This chain connects TRBV11-2 to TRBJ2-7; no reliable D call. CDR3 protein: CASSLGVAYEQYF. The DNA for the CDR3 is TGTGCCAGCAGCTTAGGGGTTGCCTACGAGCAGTACTTC.